This T cell receptor (beta chain) was identified in a study of PD-1 blockade in classical Hodgkin lymphoma. As for time point: cycle 4 day 1 (C4D1), after 5 to 7 weeks of nivolumab. Relapses following autologous stem cell transplantation were seen in all patients, with brentuximab vedotin exposure varying. The table came from immunoSEQ multiplex PCR; TCRdb's copy has only in-frame clones and leaves some out. This table has 75,000 to 95,000 clones, 83% appearing once. This CDR3 contains 13 residues. Trimming removed 10 bases from V and 4 bases from J, with 16 bases in between. Germline CDR1 reads MNHNY; CDR2 reads SVGAGI (reference sequence).

This TCR was sampled from a human donor with classical Hodgkin lymphoma. This specimen was peripheral blood mononuclear cells (PBMCs), taken before the fourth cycle of nivolumab. This chain links TRBV6-6 with TRBJ1-1; D may be TRBD1 (6 bases). CDR3 DNA: TGTGCCACCTCTACTGGGGGCGGCACTGAAGCTTTCTTT. Amino acid sequence: CATSTGGGTEAFF.